This T cell receptor (beta chain) was documented in a study of type 1 and type 2 diabetes patients. Study details: Sequencing for the whole study yielded 18,976,912 paired-end reads. Points from the study as a whole: In type 2 diabetes, highly-expanded CD4+ clones took a median about 3.9% of reads.

Donors had no other autoimmune disease or infection in four weeks. Peripheral blood, ten milliliters per participant, was collected. Amplification started from genomic DNA. The TCR beta CDR3 region was amplified using 30 forward and 13 reverse primers. TCRdb reanalysed the multiplex PCR reads using MiXCR and keeps one entry per CDR3 protein. The repertoire holds 250,000 or so distinct CDR3 sequences, with around 47% as singletons. Of note for this clonotype: The antigen is undetermined. A read error may produce the germline difference seen at one junction end.

This CDR3 is 14 amino acids long. CDR1 is MNHNY and CDR2 is SVGAGI in the germline V gene (reference sequence). What was sequenced was peripheral blood mononuclear cells (PBMCs). The origin of this receptor is a man between 18 and 35 years old with type 2 diabetes. This chain uses TRBV6-6 with TRBJ1-5; weak D call: TRBD1 (6 bases). CDR3 bases: TGCGCCAGCAGTGACCGGACAGAGAATCAGCCCCAGCATTTT. It specifies CASSDRTENQPQHF.